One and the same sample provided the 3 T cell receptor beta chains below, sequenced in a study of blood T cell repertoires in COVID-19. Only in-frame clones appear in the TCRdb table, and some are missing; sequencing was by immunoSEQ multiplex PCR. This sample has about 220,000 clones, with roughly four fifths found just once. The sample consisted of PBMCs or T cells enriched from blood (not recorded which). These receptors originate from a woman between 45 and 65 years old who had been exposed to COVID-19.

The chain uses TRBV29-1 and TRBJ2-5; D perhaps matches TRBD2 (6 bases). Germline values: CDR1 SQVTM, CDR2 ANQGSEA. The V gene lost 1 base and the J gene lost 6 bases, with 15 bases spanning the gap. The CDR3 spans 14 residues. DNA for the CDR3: TGCAGCGTTGAAGTGACTGGGGCGGGAAAGACCCAGTACTTC. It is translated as CSVEVTGAGKTQYF.

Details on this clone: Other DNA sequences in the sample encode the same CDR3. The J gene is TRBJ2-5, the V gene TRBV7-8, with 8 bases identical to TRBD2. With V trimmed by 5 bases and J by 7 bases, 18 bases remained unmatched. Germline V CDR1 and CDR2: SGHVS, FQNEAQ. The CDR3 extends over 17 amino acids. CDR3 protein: CASSLFGTSSFGGTQYF. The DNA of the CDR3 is TGTGCCAGCAGCCTCTTCGGGACTAGTAGTTTTGGCGGGACCCAGTACTTC.

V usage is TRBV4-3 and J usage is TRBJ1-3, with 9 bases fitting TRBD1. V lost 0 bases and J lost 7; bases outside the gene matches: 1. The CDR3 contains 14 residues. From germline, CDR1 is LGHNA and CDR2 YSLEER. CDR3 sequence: CASSQEQGANTIYF. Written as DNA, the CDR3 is TGCGCCAGCAGCCAAGAACAGGGGGCGAACACCATATATTTT.